These T cell receptor beta chains were read from a single sample in a study of T cell repertoires in cytomegalovirus infection. One entry per CDR3 protein results from TCRdb running MiXCR on the reads. In the table there are about 570,000 distinct CDR3 sequences, around two fifths of which are singletons. Their antigen targets remain unknown. Sequencing was performed on cultured PBMCs, taken from culture after CMV antigen stimulation. These receptors originate from a human donor in good health (CMV status not recorded). Some clones in this sample may be carry-over from other donors' samples. Each CDR3 is given with its conserved first and last residue. Fields, in order: D gene, clone size, V gene, J gene, CDR3 DNA, CDR3 protein. D genes are given only for firm matches. Expanded clones get a size class; other rows say once, few or many, or leave the size out.

D gene: -; clone size: -; V gene: TRBV29-1; J gene: TRBJ1-2; CDR3 DNA: TGCAGCGTTGAAGACTCACTCTTCACTAACTATGGCTACACCTTC; CDR3 protein: CSVEDSLFTNYGYTF
D gene: -; clone size: -; V gene: TRBV5-4; J gene: TRBJ2-3; CDR3 DNA: TGTGCCAGCAGCTTGGGTGGGGGGGCTCTAGATACGCAGTATTTT; CDR3 protein: CASSLGGGALDTQYF
D gene: TRBD1; clone size: -; V gene: TRBV4-1; J gene: TRBJ2-7; CDR3 DNA: TGCGCCAGCAGCTCAGGGACAGGGGGCATCTACGAGCAGTACTTC; CDR3 protein: CASSSGTGGIYEQYF
D gene: -; clone size: many; V gene: TRBV7-2; J gene: TRBJ2-7; CDR3 DNA: TGTGCCAGCAGCTCAAGACAGAGCTCCTACGAGCAGTACTTC; CDR3 protein: CASSSRQSSYEQYF
D gene: -; clone size: many; V gene: TRBV7-2; J gene: TRBJ1-3; CDR3 DNA: TGTGCCAGCAGCCAGACAGCTTCTGGAAACACCATATATTTT; CDR3 protein: CASSQTASGNTIYF
D gene: TRBD1; clone size: -; V gene: TRBV12-3/TRBV12-4; J gene: TRBJ2-1; CDR3 DNA: TGTGCCAGCAGTTACATCCCTACCAACGACAGGGACAATGAGCAGTTCTTC; CDR3 protein: CASSYIPTNDRDNEQFF
D gene: -; clone size: -; V gene: TRBV10-3; J gene: TRBJ2-3; CDR3 DNA: TGTGCCGTGAGAAGGGAGGTGCTAGATACGCAGTATTTT; CDR3 protein: CAVRREVLDTQYF
D gene: -; clone size: -; V gene: TRBV6-5; J gene: TRBJ2-3; CDR3 DNA: TGTGCCAGCTCTGGAGGGAGTAGAGGAAAAGATACGCAGTATTTT; CDR3 protein: CASSGGSRGKDTQYF
D gene: -; clone size: once; V gene: TRBV2; J gene: TRBJ2-3; CDR3 DNA: TGTGCCAGCAGGTCAGATACGCAGTATTTT; CDR3 protein: CASRSDTQYF
D gene: -; clone size: -; V gene: TRBV12-3/TRBV12-4; J gene: TRBJ2-3; CDR3 DNA: TGTGCCAGCAGTTTAGCGGGGGGGCCTTTTAGCACAGATACGCAGTATTTT; CDR3 protein: CASSLAGGPFSTDTQYF
D gene: -; clone size: -; V gene: TRBV7-9; J gene: TRBJ1-2; CDR3 DNA: TGTGCCAGCAGCTTAGAAATGGGTAACTATGGCTACACCTTC; CDR3 protein: CASSLEMGNYGYTF
D gene: -; clone size: -; V gene: TRBV12-3/TRBV12-4; J gene: TRBJ2-2; CDR3 DNA: TGTGCCAGCAGTCCACCTTCGCGCCCCGGGGAGCTGTTTTTT; CDR3 protein: CASSPPSRPGELFF
D gene: TRBD1; clone size: few; V gene: TRBV7-2; J gene: TRBJ1-1; CDR3 DNA: TGTGCCAGCCGAAGGGACAGCTTATCGTCTGAAGCTTTCTTT; CDR3 protein: CASRRDSLSSEAFF
D gene: -; clone size: -; V gene: TRBV5-6; J gene: TRBJ1-1; CDR3 DNA: TGTGCCAGCAGCTTGATAAGTGGCCTGGACGGTGAAGCTTTCTTT; CDR3 protein: CASSLISGLDGEAFF
D gene: TRBD1; clone size: -; V gene: TRBV20-1; J gene: TRBJ2-3; CDR3 DNA: TGCTCCGGGACAGATAACACAGATACGCAGTATTTT; CDR3 protein: CSGTDNTDTQYF
D gene: TRBD2; clone size: -; V gene: TRBV7-2; J gene: TRBJ2-1; CDR3 DNA: TGTGCCAGCACCTTAGGGGTAGCGGGCCACAATGAGCAGTTCTTC; CDR3 protein: CASTLGVAGHNEQFF
D gene: TRBD1; clone size: -; V gene: TRBV12-3/TRBV12-4; J gene: TRBJ2-3; CDR3 DNA: TGTGCCAGCAGTTTCGGACAGGAAAGGTATTTT; CDR3 protein: CASSFGQERYF
D gene: TRBD1; clone size: few; V gene: TRBV4-1; J gene: TRBJ2-1; CDR3 DNA: TGCGCCAGCAGCCAGGGTGACAGGGATTACAATGAGCAGTTCTTC; CDR3 protein: CASSQGDRDYNEQFF
D gene: -; clone size: -; V gene: TRBV2; J gene: TRBJ2-3; CDR3 DNA: TGTGCCAGCAGTGGCCGGAGGGGAAGCACAGATACGCAGTATTTT; CDR3 protein: CASSGRRGSTDTQYF
D gene: -; clone size: -; V gene: TRBV11-2; J gene: TRBJ2-1; CDR3 DNA: TGTGCCAGCAGAGGGCGGCCCAACAATGAGCAGTTCTTC; CDR3 protein: CASRGRPNNEQFF
D gene: TRBD1; clone size: many; V gene: TRBV6-2/TRBV6-3; J gene: TRBJ2-1; CDR3 DNA: TGTGCCAGCAGGCCCGGGACAGGCCAGACCAATGAGCAGTTCTTC; CDR3 protein: CASRPGTGQTNEQFF
D gene: -; clone size: -; V gene: TRBV7-4; J gene: TRBJ2-2; CDR3 DNA: TGTGCCAGCACCTCCCACGGGGACGGAGTCCCCGGGGAGCTGTTTTTT; CDR3 protein: CASTSHGDGVPGELFF